The T cell receptor (beta chain) described here comes from a study of technical replicates of blood from several donors. The ends were cut back, 4 bases at V and 2 bases at J, with 14 bases in the middle. This CDR3 spans 15 amino acids. The V gene's germline CDR1 is MNHNY and CDR2 SVGAGI (reference sequence). Method: immunoSEQ multiplex PCR; TCRdb's copy keeps in-frame clones and lacks some. The table records about 13,000 clones, just over 85% of them present only once. The sequencing input was PBMCs. The TCR originated in a human donor in good health. The chain uses TRBV6-6 and TRBJ2-5; tentative D call: TRBD2 (7 bases). The CDR3 nucleotides read TGTGCCAGCAGTTCGCTAGGGGGGGGGCAAGAGACCCAGTACTTC. Its translation is CASSSLGGGQETQYF.